This T cell receptor beta chain was recorded in a study of blood T cell repertoires in COVID-19. About the research overall: Acute and convalescent COVID-19 specimens originated in the United States, Italy and Spain. PBMCs, B-cell-depleted T cells, or T cells were the source of the cDNA or gDNA that made up the material.

Original analysis: Reference gene primer amplification yielded estimated nucleated cell counts. Method: immunoSEQ multiplex PCR; TCRdb's copy keeps in-frame clones and lacks some. The V and J calls and clone size were taken over from that table, and D and trimming were inferred from the DNA. Of about 200,000 clones in the sample, about 89% were seen once. The specimen sequenced was peripheral blood. The origin of this receptor is a man aged 55 to 70 who had recovered from COVID-19.

CDR3 sequence: CASSVDGGGGEKLFF. CDR3 DNA sequence: TGTGCCAGCAGCGTAGATGGGGGCGGGGGTGAAAAACTGTTTTTT. The J gene is TRBJ1-4, the V gene TRBV9; D might be TRBD1 (6 bases). CDR3 length equals 15 residues. CDR1 is SGDLS and CDR2 is YYNGEE in the germline V gene. V was cut by 0 bases and J by 7 bases, with 13 bases left in between.